These T cell receptor beta chains were read from a single sample in a study of shared clonotypes between healthy human individuals. Only in-frame clones appear in the TCRdb table, and some are missing; sequencing was by immunoSEQ multiplex PCR. The table records about 1.1 million clones, roughly 77% of them present only once. The specimen was memory CD4+ T cells from PBMCs. All receptors derive from a young man in good health. Some clones in this sample may be carry-over from other donors' samples. CDR3s include the opening cysteine and the closing phenylalanine or tryptophan. The order of the fields is V gene, J gene, D gene, CDR3 DNA, CDR3 protein. A D gene is named only where the DNA matches it firmly.

TRBV7-2,TRBJ2-7,TRBD2,TGTGCCAGCAGCCACCGACCGGGGACTAGCGGGATTTACGAGCAGTACTTC,CASSHRPGTSGIYEQYF
TRBV28,TRBJ1-1,.,TGTGCCAGCATCCGGGGGGGGGCGATCCCTGAAGCTTTCTTT,CASIRGGAIPEAFF
TRBV7-2,TRBJ1-2,.,TGTGCCAGCAGCTTAGAACAGGGTTATGGCTACACCTTC,CASSLEQGYGYTF
TRBV5-1,TRBJ1-1,.,TGCGCCAGCAGCTTATCGACAGGAAGAACTGAAGCTTTCTTT,CASSLSTGRTEAFF
TRBV5-4,TRBJ2-2,TRBD2,TGTGCCAGCAGAGAAATGACAGCGGGAGTGGGCGGGGAGCTGTTTTTT,CASREMTAGVGGELFF
TRBV7-8,TRBJ2-2,.,TGTGCCAGCAGCTTAGACACAGGGACCGGGGAGCTGTTTTTT,CASSLDTGTGELFF
TRBV28,TRBJ1-4,TRBD1,TGTGCCAGCAGTGGCCGGTGGGGGACAGGGGCTGAAAAACTGTTTTTT,CASSGRWGTGAEKLFF
TRBV15,TRBJ2-6,TRBD1,TGTGCCACCAGCAGAGAATTTACAGGGGGTTCAGTGGCCAACGTCCTGACTTTC,CATSREFTGGSVANVLTF
TRBV25-1,TRBJ2-1,.,TGTGCCAGCAGCTCCCAGACAGGAGAAGAGTACAATGAGCAGTTCTTC,CASSSQTGEEYNEQFF
TRBV29-1,TRBJ1-3,.,TGCAGCATTGATAGCAGGGCTGGAAACACCATATATTTT,CSIDSRAGNTIYF
TRBV5-1,TRBJ1-2,.,TGCGCCAGCAGCTTGGGAGGGTCGGACCTGTATGGCTACACCTTC,CASSLGGSDLYGYTF
TRBV7-2,TRBJ2-3,.,TGTGCCAGCAGCCCTGGTGCTAGCAGGACAGATACGCAGTATTTT,CASSPGASRTDTQYF